The rows below give T cell receptor beta chains drawn from one sample of a study of blood T cell repertoires in COVID-19. Profiling relied on immunoSEQ multiplex PCR, and the TCRdb table lists in-frame clones only, not all of them. The table has about 140,000 clones, over 65% seen once; the top ten hold approximately 5%. What was sequenced was peripheral blood. The receptors derive from a woman of 80 years or more with active or convalescent COVID-19. CDR3s include the opening cysteine and the closing phenylalanine or tryptophan. D genes are given only for firm matches. Some rows have no size entry. The others give once, few or many, or a class for an expanded clone.

v_gene,j_gene,d_gene,abundance,CDR3aa,CDR3nt
TRBV7-9,TRBJ1-4,TRBD1,NA,CASSLWTGENEKLFF,TGTGCCAGCAGCCTATGGACAGGGGAAAATGAAAAACTGTTTTTT
TRBV6-4,TRBJ1-1,NA,once,CASSEKGVGTEAFF,TGTGCCAGCAGTGAAAAAGGGGTTGGCACTGAAGCTTTCTTT
TRBV7-2,TRBJ2-7,NA,NA,CASSDRRGVYEQYF,TGTGCCAGCAGCGATCGAAGAGGAGTCTACGAGCAGTACTTC
TRBV9,TRBJ2-7,NA,once,CASSAGTPSYEQYF,TGTGCCAGCAGCGCCGGGACTCCCTCCTACGAGCAGTACTTC
TRBV28,TRBJ1-6,TRBD1,NA,CASKGTDRINSPLHF,TGTGCCAGCAAGGGGACAGACCGGATTAATTCACCCCTCCACTTT
TRBV6-5,TRBJ1-5,NA,few,CASRRTGRNQPQHF,TGTGCCAGCAGACGCACCGGGAGAAATCAGCCCCAGCATTTT
TRBV6-5,TRBJ2-1,NA,NA,CASSFRGGQYNEQFF,TGTGCCAGCAGTTTCCGCGGGGGCCAATACAATGAGCAGTTCTTC
TRBV30,TRBJ1-2,NA,NA,CAWGGQVPLGF,TGTGCCTGGGGGGGACAAGTTCCCCTGGGCTTC
TRBV6-5,TRBJ1-3,TRBD1,NA,CASSYSQGASGNTIYF,TGTGCCAGCAGTTACTCTCAGGGGGCCTCTGGAAACACCATATATTTT
TRBV30,TRBJ1-4,NA,NA,CAWSGSPNEKLFF,TGTGCCTGGAGTGGCAGTCCTAATGAAAAACTGTTTTTT
TRBV2,TRBJ1-1,NA,NA,CASSEALVHLEAFF,TGTGCCAGCAGTGAAGCGCTAGTTCACCTTGAAGCTTTCTTT
TRBV27,TRBJ1-3,NA,NA,CASSLTGSTGNTIYF,TGTGCCAGCAGTTTAACAGGCTCGACTGGAAACACCATATATTTT
TRBV5-4,TRBJ2-1,TRBD1,NA,CASSTKQGPYNEQFF,TGTGCCAGCAGTACTAAACAGGGGCCATACAATGAGCAGTTCTTC
TRBV5-1,TRBJ2-7,NA,NA,CASSLVTAAYEQYF,TGCGCCAGCAGCTTGGTCACAGCAGCCTACGAGCAGTACTTC
TRBV28,TRBJ2-2,TRBD2,NA,CASRTSGVNTGELFF,TGTGCCAGCAGGACTAGCGGGGTCAACACCGGGGAGCTGTTTTTT
TRBV19,TRBJ2-3,NA,NA,CASTIGGLTDTQYF,TGTGCCAGTACCATTGGGGGCCTCACAGATACGCAGTATTTT
TRBV27,TRBJ2-2,TRBD1,NA,CASTTRDRRNPNTGELFF,TGTGCCAGCACTACCCGGGACAGGAGGAACCCGAACACCGGGGAGCTGTTTTTT
TRBV10-3,TRBJ1-5,NA,NA,CAISAGIPNQPQHF,TGTGCCATCAGTGCAGGGATTCCCAATCAGCCCCAGCATTTT
TRBV30,TRBJ1-5,NA,NA,CAWSVQRAGQPQHF,TGTGCCTGGAGTGTACAGAGGGCGGGGCAGCCCCAGCATTTT
TRBV30,TRBJ2-6,NA,NA,CAWDRSAGANVLTF,TGTGCCTGGGATCGAAGCGCCGGGGCCAACGTCCTGACTTTC
TRBV5-1,TRBJ1-6,NA,NA,CASSLVAGQDSPLHF,TGCGCCAGCAGCTTGGTGGCAGGGCAGGACTCACCCCTCCACTTT
TRBV27,TRBJ2-3,TRBD2,NA,CASTLSGGFITDTQYF,TGTGCCAGCACCTTAAGCGGGGGGTTCATCACAGATACGCAGTATTTT
TRBV21-1,TRBJ1-2,NA,many,CASSTRQGHSEPCGYTF,TGTGCCAGCAGCACGCGACAGGGTCATTCGGAACCGTGTGGCTACACCTTC
TRBV6-5,TRBJ2-2,NA,NA,CASCRVNPNTGELFF,TGTGCCAGCTGTCGGGTGAACCCGAACACCGGGGAGCTGTTTTTT
TRBV7-7,TRBJ2-1,TRBD1,NA,CASSLGPGQGANEQFF,TGTGCTAGCAGCTTAGGGCCGGGACAGGGGGCCAATGAGCAGTTCTTC
TRBV5-1,TRBJ1-1,NA,NA,CASSSSVLNTEAFF,TGCGCCAGCAGCAGCTCGGTGCTGAACACTGAAGCTTTCTTT
TRBV7-2,TRBJ1-6,TRBD1,NA,CASSRTGVSYNSPLHF,TGTGCCAGCAGTAGGACAGGGGTTTCCTATAATTCACCCCTCCACTTT
TRBV19,TRBJ1-5,NA,NA,CASSTTPYGNQPQHF,TGTGCCAGTAGTACGACTCCTTATGGCAATCAGCCCCAGCATTTT
TRBV28,TRBJ1-2,TRBD1,few,CASRFQGQGHGYTF,TGTGCCAGCAGGTTTCAGGGACAGGGACATGGCTACACCTTC
TRBV6-5,TRBJ1-1,NA,NA,CASKAQGRMNTEAFF,TGTGCCAGCAAAGCACAGGGCAGGATGAACACTGAAGCTTTCTTT
TRBV19,TRBJ2-7,TRBD2,NA,CASTDGGTSGSYEQYF,TGTGCCAGTACCGATGGAGGGACTAGCGGTTCCTACGAGCAGTACTTC
TRBV6-5,TRBJ2-7,TRBD1,few,CASRGTGGLYEQYF,TGTGCCAGCAGGGGGACAGGGGGCTTATACGAGCAGTACTTC
TRBV11-3,TRBJ2-7,NA,NA,CASSPDGLKRYF,TGTGCCAGCAGCCCAGATGGACTCAAAAGGTACTTC
TRBV12-3/TRBV12-4,TRBJ1-5,NA,NA,CASSTGRQPQHF,TGTGCCAGCAGTACAGGGCGCCAGCCCCAGCATTTT
TRBV27,TRBJ1-2,NA,NA,CASSLQAGGGYTF,TGTGCCAGCAGTTTACAGGCAGGCGGGGGCTACACCTTC
TRBV29-1,TRBJ1-2,NA,once,CSAGGDGGYTF,TGCAGCGCTGGAGGCGACGGCGGCTACACCTTC
TRBV30,TRBJ2-7,NA,NA,CAWSTIFLYEQYF,TGTGCCTGGAGTACAATATTCCTCTACGAGCAGTACTTC
TRBV18,TRBJ1-1,NA,once,CASSRSSNIQGTEAFF,TGTGCCAGCTCACGCTCAAGCAACATTCAGGGCACTGAAGCTTTCTTT
TRBV29-1,TRBJ1-1,NA,NA,CSVVAGWNTEAFF,TGCAGCGTTGTGGCGGGGTGGAACACTGAAGCTTTCTTT
TRBV7-8,TRBJ2-1,TRBD2,NA,CASSLVASGGAANEQFF,TGTGCCAGCAGCTTAGTGGCTAGCGGGGGGGCGGCCAATGAGCAGTTCTTC
TRBV18,TRBJ1-2,NA,NA,CASSPLQGGYTF,TGTGCCAGCTCACCACTTCAGGGCGGCTACACCTTC
TRBV7-2,TRBJ1-6,NA,NA,CASSETGSRYSPLHF,TGTGCCAGCAGCGAAACAGGGAGTAGGTACTCACCCCTCCACTTT
TRBV7-2,TRBJ1-1,TRBD1,NA,CASSLAQGAKTEAFF,TGTGCCAGCAGCTTAGCACAGGGGGCGAAGACTGAAGCTTTCTTT
TRBV2,TRBJ2-1,NA,NA,CASSGGFRSYNEQFF,TGTGCCAGCAGTGGAGGATTCCGCTCCTACAATGAGCAGTTCTTC
TRBV5-8,TRBJ2-1,TRBD2,NA,CASSLERGRSNEQFF,TGTGCCAGCAGCTTGGAGCGGGGGAGGTCCAATGAGCAGTTCTTC